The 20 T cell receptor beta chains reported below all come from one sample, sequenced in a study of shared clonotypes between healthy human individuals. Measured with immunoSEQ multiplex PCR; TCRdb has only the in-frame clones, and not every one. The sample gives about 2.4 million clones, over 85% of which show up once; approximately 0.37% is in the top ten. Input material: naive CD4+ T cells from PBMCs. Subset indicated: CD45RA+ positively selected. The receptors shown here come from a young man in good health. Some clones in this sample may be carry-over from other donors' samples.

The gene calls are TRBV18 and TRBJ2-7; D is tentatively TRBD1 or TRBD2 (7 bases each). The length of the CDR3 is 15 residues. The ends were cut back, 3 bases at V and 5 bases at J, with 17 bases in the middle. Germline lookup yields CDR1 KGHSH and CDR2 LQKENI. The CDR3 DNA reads TGTGCCAGCTCACCGACAGGGAGGGTCGGCAACGAGCAGTACTTC. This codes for CASSPTGRVGNEQYF.

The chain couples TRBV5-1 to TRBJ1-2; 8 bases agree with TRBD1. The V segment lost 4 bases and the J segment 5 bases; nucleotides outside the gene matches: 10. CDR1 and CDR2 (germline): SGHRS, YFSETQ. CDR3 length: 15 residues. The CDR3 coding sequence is TGCGCCAGCAGCCTGGGGACAGGCGTTTGGTATGGCTACACCTTC. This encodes CASSLGTGVWYGYTF.

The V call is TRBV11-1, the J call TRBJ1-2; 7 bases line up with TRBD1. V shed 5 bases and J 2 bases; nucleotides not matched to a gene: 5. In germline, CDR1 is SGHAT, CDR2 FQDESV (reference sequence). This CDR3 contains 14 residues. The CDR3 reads CASSHEQGNYGYTF. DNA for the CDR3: TGTGCCAGCAGCCACGAACAGGGGAACTATGGCTACACCTTC.

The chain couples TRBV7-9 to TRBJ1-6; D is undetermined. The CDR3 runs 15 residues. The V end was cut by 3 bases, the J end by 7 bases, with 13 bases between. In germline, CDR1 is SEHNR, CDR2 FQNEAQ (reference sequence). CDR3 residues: CASSFGGEGNSPLHF. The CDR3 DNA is TGTGCCAGCAGCTTTGGAGGTGAAGGGAATTCACCCCTCCACTTT.

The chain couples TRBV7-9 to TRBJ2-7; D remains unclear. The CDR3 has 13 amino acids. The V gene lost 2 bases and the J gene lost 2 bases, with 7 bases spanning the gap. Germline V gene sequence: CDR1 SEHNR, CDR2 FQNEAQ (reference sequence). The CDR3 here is CASSLIQAYEQYF. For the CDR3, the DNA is TGTGCCAGCAGCTTAATCCAGGCCTACGAGCAGTACTTC.

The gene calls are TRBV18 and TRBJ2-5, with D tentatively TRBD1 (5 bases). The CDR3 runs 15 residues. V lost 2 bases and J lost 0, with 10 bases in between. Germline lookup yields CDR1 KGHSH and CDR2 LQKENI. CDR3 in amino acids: CASSPDRINQETQYF. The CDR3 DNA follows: TGTGCCAGCTCACCAGACAGAATTAACCAAGAGACCCAGTACTTC.

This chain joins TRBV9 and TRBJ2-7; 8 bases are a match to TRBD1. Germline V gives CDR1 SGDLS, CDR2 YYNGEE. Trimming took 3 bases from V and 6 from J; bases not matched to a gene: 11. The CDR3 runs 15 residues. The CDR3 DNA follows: TGTGCCAGCAGCGGACAGACAGGGGCTTGGGCCGAGCAGTACTTC. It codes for CASSGQTGAWAEQYF.

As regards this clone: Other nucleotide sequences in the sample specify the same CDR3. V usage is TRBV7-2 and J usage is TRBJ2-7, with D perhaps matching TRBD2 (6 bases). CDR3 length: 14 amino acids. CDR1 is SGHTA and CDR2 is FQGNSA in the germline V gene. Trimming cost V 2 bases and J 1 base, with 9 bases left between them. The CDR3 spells CASSLIGSSYEQYF. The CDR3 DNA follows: TGTGCCAGCAGCTTAATCGGGAGTTCCTACGAGCAGTACTTC.

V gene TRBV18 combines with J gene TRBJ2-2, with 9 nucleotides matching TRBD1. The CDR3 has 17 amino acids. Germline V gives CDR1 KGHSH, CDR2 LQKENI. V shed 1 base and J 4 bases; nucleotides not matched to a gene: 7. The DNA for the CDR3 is TGTGCCAGCTCACCACAATGGACAGGGGCGGGCACCGGGGAGCTGTTTTTT. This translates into CASSPQWTGAGTGELFF.

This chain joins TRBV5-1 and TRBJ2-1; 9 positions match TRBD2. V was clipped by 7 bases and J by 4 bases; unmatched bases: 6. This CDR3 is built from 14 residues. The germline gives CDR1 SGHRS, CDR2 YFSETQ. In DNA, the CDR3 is TGCGCCAGCGTCAGGGCGGGAGGGTACAATGAGCAGTTCTTC. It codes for CASVRAGGYNEQFF.

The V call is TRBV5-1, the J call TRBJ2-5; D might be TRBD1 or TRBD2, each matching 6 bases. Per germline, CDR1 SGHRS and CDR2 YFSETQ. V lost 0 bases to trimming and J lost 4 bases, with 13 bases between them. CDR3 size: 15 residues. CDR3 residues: CASSLAGAGGETQYF. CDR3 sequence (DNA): TGCGCCAGCAGCTTGGCGGGGGCTGGAGGAGAGACCCAGTACTTC.

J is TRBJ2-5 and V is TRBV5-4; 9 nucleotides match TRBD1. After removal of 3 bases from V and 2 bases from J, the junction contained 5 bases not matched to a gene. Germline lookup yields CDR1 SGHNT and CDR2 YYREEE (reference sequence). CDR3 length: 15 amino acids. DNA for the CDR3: TGTGCCAGCAGCTCCGGGACAGGGACTCAAGAGACCCAGTACTTC. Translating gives CASSSGTGTQETQYF.

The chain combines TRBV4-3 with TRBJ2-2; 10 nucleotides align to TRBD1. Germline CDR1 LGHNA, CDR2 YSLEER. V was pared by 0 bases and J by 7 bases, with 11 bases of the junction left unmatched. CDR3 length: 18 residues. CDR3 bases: TGCGCCAGCAGCCAAGACCCCGGACAGGGGGTATTGATCGGGGAGCTGTTTTTT. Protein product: CASSQDPGQGVLIGELFF.

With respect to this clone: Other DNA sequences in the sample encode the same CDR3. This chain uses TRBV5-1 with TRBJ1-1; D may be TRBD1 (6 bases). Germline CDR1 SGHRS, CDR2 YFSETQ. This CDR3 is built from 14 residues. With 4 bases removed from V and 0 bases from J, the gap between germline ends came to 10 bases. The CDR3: CASSPQGMNTEAFF. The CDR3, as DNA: TGCGCCAGCAGCCCACAGGGAATGAACACTGAAGCTTTCTTT.

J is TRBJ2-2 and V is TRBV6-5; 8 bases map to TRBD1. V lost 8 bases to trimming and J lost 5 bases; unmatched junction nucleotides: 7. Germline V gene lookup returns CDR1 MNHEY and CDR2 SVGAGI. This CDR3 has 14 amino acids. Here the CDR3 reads CASRGQALTGELFF. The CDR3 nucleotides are TGTGCCAGCCGGGGACAGGCCCTAACCGGGGAGCTGTTTTTT.

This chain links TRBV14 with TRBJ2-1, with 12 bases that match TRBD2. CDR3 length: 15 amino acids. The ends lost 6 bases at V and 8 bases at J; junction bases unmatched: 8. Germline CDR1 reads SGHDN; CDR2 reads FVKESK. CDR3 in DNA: TGTGCCAGCAGACATGGACTAGCGGGATCCGATGAGCAGTTCTTC. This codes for CASRHGLAGSDEQFF.

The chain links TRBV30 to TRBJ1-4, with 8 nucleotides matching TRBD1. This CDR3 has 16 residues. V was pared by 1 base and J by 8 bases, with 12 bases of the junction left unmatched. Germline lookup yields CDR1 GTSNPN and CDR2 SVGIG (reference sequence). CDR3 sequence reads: CAWSGQGPRSGEKLFF. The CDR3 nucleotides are TGTGCCTGGAGTGGACAGGGGCCCAGATCGGGAGAAAAACTGTTTTTT.

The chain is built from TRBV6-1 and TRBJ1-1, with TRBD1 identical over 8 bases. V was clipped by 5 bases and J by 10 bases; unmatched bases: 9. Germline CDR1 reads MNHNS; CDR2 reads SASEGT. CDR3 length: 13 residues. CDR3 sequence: CASSLRQGKRAFF. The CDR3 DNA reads TGTGCCAGCAGTCTCCGACAGGGGAAGCGAGCTTTCTTT.

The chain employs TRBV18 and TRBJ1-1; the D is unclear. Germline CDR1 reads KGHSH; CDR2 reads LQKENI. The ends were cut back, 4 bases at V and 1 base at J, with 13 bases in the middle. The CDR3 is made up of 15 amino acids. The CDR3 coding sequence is TGTGCCAGCTCACAATCCCGGACTGGGAACACTGAAGCTTTCTTT. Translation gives CASSQSRTGNTEAFF. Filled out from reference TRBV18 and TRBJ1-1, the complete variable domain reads NAGVMQNPRHLVRRRGQEARLRCSPMKGHSHVYWYRQLPEEGLKFMVYLQKENIIDESGMPKERFSAEFPKEGPSILRIQQVVRGDSAAYFCASSQSRTGNTEAFFGQGTRLTVV.

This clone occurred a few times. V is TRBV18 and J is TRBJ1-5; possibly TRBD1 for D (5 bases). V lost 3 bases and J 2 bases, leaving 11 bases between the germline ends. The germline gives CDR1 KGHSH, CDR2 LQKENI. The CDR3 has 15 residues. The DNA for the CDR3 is TGTGCCAGCTCACCGGCGACAGATCGCAATCAGCCCCAGCATTTT. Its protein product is CASSPATDRNQPQHF.